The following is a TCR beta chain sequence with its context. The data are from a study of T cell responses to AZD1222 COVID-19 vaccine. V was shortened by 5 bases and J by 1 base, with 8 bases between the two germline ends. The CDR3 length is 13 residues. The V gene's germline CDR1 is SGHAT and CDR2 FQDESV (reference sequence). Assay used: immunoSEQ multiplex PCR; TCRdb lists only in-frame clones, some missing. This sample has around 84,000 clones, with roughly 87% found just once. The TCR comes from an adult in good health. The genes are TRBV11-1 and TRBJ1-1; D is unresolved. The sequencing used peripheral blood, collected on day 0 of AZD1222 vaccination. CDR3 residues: CASSPDGNTEAFF. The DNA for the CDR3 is TGTGCCAGCAGCCCCGACGGGAACACTGAAGCTTTCTTT.